Included here is one T cell receptor (beta chain) sequence, with context. Antigen unknown. V dropped 6 bases and J dropped 6; count of bases not matched to a gene: 5. CDR1 and CDR2 (germline): SQVTM, ANQGSEA. CDR3 length equals 11 residues. The sample is drawn from a study of OX40 agonist ivuxolimab in advanced cancers. Study-level information: Ivuxolimab doses were 0.01, 0.1, 0.3, 1.5, 3 or 10 mg/kg every 2 weeks.

Findings of the study overall: Averaging showed that CD8+ T cells had more expanded clones than CD4+ did.

TCRdb keeps only in-frame clones here, not all; method: immunoSEQ multiplex PCR. This sample has about 15,000 clones, with roughly 90% found just once. The rearrangement links TRBV29-1 to TRBJ2-7; 7 positions match TRBD1. The sample here was CD4+ or CD8+ T cells sorted from blood, taken in a trial of the OX40 agonist ivuxolimab. The receptor comes from an adult with an advanced solid tumor such as melanoma, head and neck, liver or kidney cancer. Here the CDR3 reads CSVRTGREQYF. CDR3 nucleotides: TGCAGCGTCAGGACAGGCCGCGAGCAGTACTTC.